This T cell receptor (beta chain) was identified during a study of T cells in Graves' hyperthyroidism and ophthalmopathy. General study points: Model-based prediction identified ophthalmopathy a median 6.5 months prior to its onset. Most clonotypes that expanded in the thyroid above 0.001 also showed up in blood.

Regions amplified from RNA transcripts were the TCR beta CDR3 regions. Primed by the HTBI set, a first-round RT-PCR was run on the TCR CDR3. TCRdb used MiXCR to reprocess the multiplex PCR reads, holding one entry per CDR3 protein. This table has about 720,000 distinct CDR3 sequences, roughly 15% appearing once. The CDR3 runs 14 residues. CDR1 is MNHNS and CDR2 is SASEGT in the germline V gene. V dropped 8 bases and J dropped 3 bases, with 14 bases sitting between them. In regard to this clonotype: Its antigen remains unidentified.

This TCR derives from a man aged 18 to 29 with Graves' hyperthyroidism. What was sequenced was blood. V usage is TRBV6-1 and J usage is TRBJ1-5, with a tentative D call TRBD1 (5 bases). The CDR3 coding sequence is TGTGCCAGCGGCGAGGGGTCAATCAATCAGCCCCAGCATTTT. Protein sequence: CASGEGSINQPQHF.